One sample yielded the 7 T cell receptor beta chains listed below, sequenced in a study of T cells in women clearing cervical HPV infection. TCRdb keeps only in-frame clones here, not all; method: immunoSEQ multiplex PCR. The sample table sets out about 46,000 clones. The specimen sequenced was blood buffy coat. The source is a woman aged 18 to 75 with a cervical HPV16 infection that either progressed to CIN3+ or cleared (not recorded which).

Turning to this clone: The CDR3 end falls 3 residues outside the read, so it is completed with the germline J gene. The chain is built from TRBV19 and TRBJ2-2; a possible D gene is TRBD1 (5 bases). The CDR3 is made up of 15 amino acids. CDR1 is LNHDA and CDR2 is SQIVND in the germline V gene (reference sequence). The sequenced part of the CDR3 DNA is TGTGCCAGTAGTATGGGTGATAGGGGCGGTGAAAAG. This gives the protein CASSMGDRGGEK. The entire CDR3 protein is CASSMGDRGGEKLFF.

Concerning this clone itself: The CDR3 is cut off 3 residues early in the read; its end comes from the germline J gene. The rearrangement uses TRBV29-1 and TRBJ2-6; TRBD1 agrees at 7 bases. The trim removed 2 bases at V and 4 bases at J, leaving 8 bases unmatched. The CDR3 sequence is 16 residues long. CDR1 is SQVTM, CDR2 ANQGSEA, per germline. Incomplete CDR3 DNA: TGCAGCGTTGAATATGTAGGGGGCGGGGGGGCCAACGTC. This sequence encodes CSVEYVGGGGANV. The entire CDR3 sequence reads CSVEYVGGGGANVLTF. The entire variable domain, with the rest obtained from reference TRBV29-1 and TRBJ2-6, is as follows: SAVISQKPSRDICQRGTSLTIQCQVDSQVTMMFWYRQQPGQSLTLIATANQGSEATYESGFVIDKFPISRPNLTFSTLTVSNMSPEDSSIYLCSVEYVGGGGANVLTFGAGSRLTVL.

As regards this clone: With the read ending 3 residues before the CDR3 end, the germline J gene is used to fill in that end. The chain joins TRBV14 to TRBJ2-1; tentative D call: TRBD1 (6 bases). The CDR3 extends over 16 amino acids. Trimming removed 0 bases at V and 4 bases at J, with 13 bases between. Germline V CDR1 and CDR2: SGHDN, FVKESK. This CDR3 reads CASSQDNVGQYNEQFF. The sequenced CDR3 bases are TGTGCCAGCAGCCAAGATAATGTGGGACAATACAATGAG.

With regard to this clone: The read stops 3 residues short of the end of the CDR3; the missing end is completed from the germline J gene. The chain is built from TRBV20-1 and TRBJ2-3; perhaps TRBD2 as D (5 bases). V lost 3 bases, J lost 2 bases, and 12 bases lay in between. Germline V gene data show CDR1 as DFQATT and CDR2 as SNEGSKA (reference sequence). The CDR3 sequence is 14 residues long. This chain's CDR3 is CSARVTGNTDTQYF. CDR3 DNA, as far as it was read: TGCAGTGCTAGGGTGACGGGGAACACAGATACG.

The sequenced part of the CDR3 DNA is TGTGCCAGCCGGGGGGGCTTCGGGGAGACC. Protein product: CASRGGFGET. The entire CDR3 reads CASRGGFGETQYF. The genes are TRBV2 and TRBJ2-5, with 8 bases matching TRBD2. The CDR3 end lies 3 residues beyond the end of the read and is filled in from the germline J gene. The V and J ends lost 8 bases and 5 bases, in that order; junction bases with no gene match: 7. This CDR3 is built from 13 residues. Germline CDR1 is SNHLY and CDR2 is FYNNEI. The full variable domain, rest sourced from reference TRBV2 and TRBJ2-5, is EPEVTQTPSHQVTQMGQEVILRCVPISNHLYFYWYRQILGQKVEFLVSFYNNEISEKSEIFDDQFSVERPDGSNFTLKIRSTKLEDSAMYFCASRGGFGETQYFGPGTRLLVL.

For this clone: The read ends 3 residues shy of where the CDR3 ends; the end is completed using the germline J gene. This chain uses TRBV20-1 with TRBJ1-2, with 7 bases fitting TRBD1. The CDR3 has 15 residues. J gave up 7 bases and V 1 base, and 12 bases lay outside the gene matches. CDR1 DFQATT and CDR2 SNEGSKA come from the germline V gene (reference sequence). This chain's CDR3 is CSARVGGRPGSGYTF. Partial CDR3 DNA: TGCAGTGCTAGAGTAGGGGGCCGCCCTGGCTCTGGC.

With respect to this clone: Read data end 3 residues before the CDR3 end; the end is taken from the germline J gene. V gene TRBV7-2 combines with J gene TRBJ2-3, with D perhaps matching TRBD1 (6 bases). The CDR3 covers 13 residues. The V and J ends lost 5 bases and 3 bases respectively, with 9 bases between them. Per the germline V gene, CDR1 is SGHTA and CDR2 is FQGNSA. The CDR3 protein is CASSPQGTDTQYF. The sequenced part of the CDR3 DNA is TGTGCCAGCAGCCCACAGGGAACAGATACG.